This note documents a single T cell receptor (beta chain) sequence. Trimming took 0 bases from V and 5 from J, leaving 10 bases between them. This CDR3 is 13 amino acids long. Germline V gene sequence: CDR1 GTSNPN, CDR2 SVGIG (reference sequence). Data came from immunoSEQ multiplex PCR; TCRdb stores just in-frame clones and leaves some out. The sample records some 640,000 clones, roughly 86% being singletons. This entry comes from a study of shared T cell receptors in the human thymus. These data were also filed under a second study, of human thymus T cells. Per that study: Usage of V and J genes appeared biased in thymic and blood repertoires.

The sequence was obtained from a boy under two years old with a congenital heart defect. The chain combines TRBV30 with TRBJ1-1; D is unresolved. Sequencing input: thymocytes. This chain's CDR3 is CAWSVYRKTEAFF. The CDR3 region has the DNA TGTGCCTGGAGTGTTTACAGAAAGACTGAAGCTTTCTTT.